This T cell receptor (beta chain) emerged from a study of immune evolution from preneoplasia to lung adenocarcinoma. Each case's diagnosis was confirmed by two pathologists on H&E. Germline CDR1 reads SGHNT; CDR2 reads YYREEE (reference sequence). J gave up 12 bases and V 9 bases, and 11 bases lay outside the gene matches. This CDR3 has 12 residues. On this clone: Its specificity is unknown.

Study results and limitations: Later-stage lesions seemingly showed higher T cell density and diversity than normal lung. Top clone frequencies peaked in normal lung, apparently declining through invasive adenocarcinoma. KRAS-mutant nodules had the highest T cell clonality.

The assay was immunoSEQ multiplex PCR, and TCRdb's table has in-frame clones only and misses some. This table holds tens of thousands of clones, approximately 79% found once. The clonotype originates from a person aged 55-75 years with lung adenocarcinoma. The sequenced sample consisted of FFPE invasive lung adenocarcinoma tissue. This chain uses TRBV5-4 with TRBJ2-1, with 8 nucleotides matching TRBD1. The CDR3 DNA reads TGTGCCACCACGACAGGGGCCGTTGGGCAGTTCTTC. Protein product: CATTTGAVGQFF.